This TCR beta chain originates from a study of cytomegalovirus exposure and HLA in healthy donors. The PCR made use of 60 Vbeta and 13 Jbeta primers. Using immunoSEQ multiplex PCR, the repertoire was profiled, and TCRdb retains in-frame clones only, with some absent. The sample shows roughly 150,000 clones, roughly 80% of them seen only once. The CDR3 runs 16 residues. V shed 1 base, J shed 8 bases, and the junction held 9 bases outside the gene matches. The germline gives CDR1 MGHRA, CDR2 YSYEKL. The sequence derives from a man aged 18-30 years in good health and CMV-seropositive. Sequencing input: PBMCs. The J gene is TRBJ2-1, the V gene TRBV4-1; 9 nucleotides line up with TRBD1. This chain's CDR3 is CASSQANRGLLDEQFF. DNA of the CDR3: TGCGCCAGCAGCCAAGCCAACAGGGGGCTTTTGGATGAGCAGTTCTTC.